The 21 T cell receptor beta chains given below trace back to one sample, sequenced in a study of blood T cell repertoires in COVID-19. Clones were read by immunoSEQ multiplex PCR, and TCRdb kept only the in-frame ones, dropping some. This table has 75,000 to 85,000 clones, 88% appearing once. The sample comprised peripheral blood. The receptors shown here come from a human donor in a cohort sampled during active COVID-19.

The J gene is TRBJ2-7, the V gene TRBV11-3, with D maybe TRBD1 (5 bases). V was pared by 2 bases and J by 1 base, with 9 bases between. The CDR3 is made up of 14 amino acids. Germline lookup yields CDR1 SGHNT and CDR2 YENEEA. The CDR3 DNA reads as TGTGCCAGCAGCTTACTACAGGCTTCCTACGAGCAGTACTTC. This translates into CASSLLQASYEQYF.

V gene TRBV11-3 combines with J gene TRBJ2-1; 14 bases map to TRBD2. V lost 6 bases to trimming and J lost 4 bases; unmatched junction nucleotides: 11. Per the germline V gene, CDR1 is SGHNT and CDR2 is YENEEA. The CDR3 length is 18 residues. CDR3 sequence: CASSSAIRTSGGYNEQFF. In DNA form, the CDR3 reads TGTGCCAGCAGTTCGGCGATAAGGACTAGCGGGGGGTACAATGAGCAGTTCTTC.

The genes are TRBV27 and TRBJ2-1; TRBD2 might be the D (6 bases). The CDR3 loop spans 16 amino acids. V was cut by 4 bases and J by 4 bases, with 17 bases left in between. CDR1 MNHEY and CDR2 SMNVEV come from the germline V gene (reference sequence). The CDR3 region has the DNA TGTGCCAGCAGTTCCACACTAGCAGGAACGTACAATGAGCAGTTCTTC. Translating gives CASSSTLAGTYNEQFF.

The chain joins TRBV5-4 to TRBJ2-7, with D possibly matching TRBD2 (8 bases). The CDR3 contains 17 residues. Germline loops: CDR1 SGHNT, CDR2 YYREEE (reference sequence). V was cut by 0 bases and J by 2 bases, with 18 bases left in between. The CDR3 here is CASSLAGGGQKTYEQYF. CDR3 coding DNA: TGTGCCAGCAGCTTGGCGGGGGGGGGACAGAAAACCTACGAGCAGTACTTC. The whole variable domain, filled in from reference TRBV5-4 and TRBJ2-7, reads ETGVTQSPTHLIKTRGQQVTLRCSSQSGHNTVSWYQQALGQGPQFIFQYYREEENGRGNFPPRFSGLQFPNYSSELNVNALELDDSALYLCASSLAGGGQKTYEQYFGPGTRLTVT.

The chain employs TRBV2 and TRBJ1-1; D gene ambiguous. Trimming shortened V by 7 bases and J by 3 bases, and 12 bases separated the two germline ends. Germline V lookup: CDR1 SNHLY, CDR2 FYNNEI. CDR3 length: 13 amino acids. The CDR3 is CASILERDTEAFF. CDR3 coding DNA: TGTGCCAGCATCCTAGAGCGGGACACTGAAGCTTTCTTT.

The rearrangement uses TRBV29-1 and TRBJ1-6; 7 bases fit TRBD1. The CDR3 length is 12 residues. The ends lost 4 bases at V and 15 bases at J; junction bases unmatched: 9. Germline V gives CDR1 SQVTM, CDR2 ANQGSEA. The CDR3: CSVGGRGDLLHF. The DNA for the CDR3 is TGCAGCGTTGGCGGCAGGGGGGATCTCCTCCACTTT.

The chain has TRBV24-1 and TRBJ2-1; D possibly corresponds to TRBD1 (6 bases). Germline-derived CDR1 and CDR2 are KGHDR and SFDVKD. V was cut by 1 base and J by 6 bases, with 12 bases left in between. This CDR3 comprises 15 residues. CDR3 region: CATSDFGTRSNEQFF. The CDR3, as DNA: TGTGCCACCAGTGATTTTGGGACAAGATCCAATGAGCAGTTCTTC.

CDR3 sequence reads: CASSLNLAGSNEQFF. For the CDR3, the DNA is TGCGCCAGCAGCTTAAACCTAGCGGGTAGCAATGAGCAGTTCTTC. The chain uses TRBV5-1 and TRBJ2-1; 8 nucleotides line up with TRBD2. Looked up from germline, CDR1 is SGHRS and CDR2 is YFSETQ. The CDR3 has 15 amino acids. The junction had 7 bases not matched to a gene; V was cut back by 2 bases and J by 6 bases. Looking up the rest from reference TRBV5-1 and TRBJ2-1 gives the full variable domain: KAGVTQTPRYLIKTRGQQVTLSCSPISGHRSVSWYQQTPGQGLQFLFEYFSETQRNKGNFPGRFSGRQFSNSRSEMNVSTLELGDSALYLCASSLNLAGSNEQFFGPGTRLTVL.

In this sample, this clone turned up a few times. The chain uses TRBV7-2 and TRBJ1-5, with 8 bases matching TRBD1. Looked up from germline, CDR1 is SGHTA and CDR2 is FQGNSA. V was pared by 8 bases and J by 5 bases, with 5 bases of the junction left unmatched. The CDR3 loop spans 13 amino acids. CDR3 sequence (DNA): TGTGCCAGCGAGACAGGGGACGATCAGCCCCAGCATTTT. It specifies CASETGDDQPQHF.

V usage is TRBV3-1 (or the pseudogene TRBV3-2) and J usage is TRBJ2-7; 7 positions agree with TRBD1. This CDR3 contains 15 residues. Germline V lookup: CDR1 LGHDT, CDR2 YNNKEL (reference sequence). With 1 base clipped from V and 5 bases from J, the junction kept 8 bases outside the gene matches. The CDR3 nucleotides are TGTGCCAGCAGCCAAGTATTAGGGGGCATCGACGAGCAGTACTTC. Its protein is CASSQVLGGIDEQYF.

The chain carries TRBV7-2 and TRBJ1-1; D gene unclear. The CDR3 consists of 14 residues. Germline V CDR1 and CDR2: SGHTA, FQGNSA. The germline V and J ends were trimmed by 1 base and 8 bases, with 14 bases remaining between them. CDR3 sequence (DNA): TGTGCCAGCAGCTTAGAACTTATGCGGAGCGAAGCTTTCTTT. The encoded protein is CASSLELMRSEAFF.

The gene calls are TRBV6-6 and TRBJ2-1, with 7 bases fitting TRBD2. The germline V gene encodes CDR1 MNHNY and CDR2 SVGAGI (reference sequence). The CDR3 is 15 residues long. The ends lost 6 bases at V and 4 bases at J; junction bases unmatched: 9. CDR3 protein: CASSLGLVRYNEQFF. Written as DNA, the CDR3 is TGTGCCAGCAGCCTCGGACTAGTAAGATACAATGAGCAGTTCTTC.

This rearrangement joins TRBV27 to TRBJ2-7; 8 bases match TRBD1. V was pared by 4 bases and J by 4 bases, with 6 bases of the junction left unmatched. This CDR3 region has 14 residues. The germline V gene encodes CDR1 MNHEY and CDR2 SMNVEV (reference sequence). The CDR3 loop reads CASSYRQGAYEQYF. In DNA, the CDR3 is TGTGCCAGCAGTTATAGGCAGGGGGCATACGAGCAGTACTTC.

This clone came up once. This chain joins TRBV24-1 and TRBJ2-2; TRBD1 matches 9 bases. The CDR3 runs 17 residues. Germline assignment: CDR1 KGHDR and CDR2 SFDVKD. Trimming at V came to 2 bases and at J to 4 bases, leaving 7 bases not matched to a gene. The CDR3 loop reads CATSDYLRQGGTGELFF. The CDR3 region has the DNA TGTGCCACCAGTGATTACCTTCGACAGGGGGGCACCGGGGAGCTGTTTTTT.

V usage is TRBV4-3 and J usage is TRBJ1-1; 8 bases fit TRBD1. The CDR3 runs to 17 residues. CDR1 and CDR2 (germline): LGHNA, YSLEER. V trimming: 0 bases; J trimming: 5 bases; junction bases outside the gene matches: 11. This CDR3 is CASSQDFRGHVWTEAFF. Here the CDR3 DNA reads TGCGCCAGCAGCCAAGATTTCAGGGGGCATGTTTGGACTGAAGCTTTCTTT.

The chain is built from TRBV19 and TRBJ2-7; 7 nucleotides align to TRBD1. The V and J ends lost 1 base and 3 bases, in that order; junction bases with no gene match: 9. Per germline, CDR1 LNHDA and CDR2 SQIVND (reference sequence). This CDR3 has 16 residues. CDR3 residues: CASSIAPVTGNYEQYF. The CDR3 DNA reads TGTGCCAGTAGTATAGCTCCCGTGACAGGGAACTACGAGCAGTACTTC.

This clone was observed once. V usage is TRBV7-9 and J usage is TRBJ1-5; D may be TRBD1 (5 bases). V shed 8 bases and J shed 4 bases, with 12 bases lying between them. This CDR3 contains 13 residues. Germline V gene lookup returns CDR1 SEHNR and CDR2 FQNEAQ (reference sequence). CDR3 in amino acids: CASSKGPNQPQHF. CDR3 DNA: TGTGCCAGCTCTAAGGGGCCAAATCAGCCCCAGCATTTT. The full variable domain, its missing parts supplied by reference TRBV7-9 and TRBJ1-5, is DTGVSQNPRHKITKRGQNVTFRCDPISEHNRLYWYRQTLGQGPEFLTYFQNEAQLEKSRLLSDRFSAERPKGSFSTLEIQRTEQGDSAMYLCASSKGPNQPQHFGDGTRLSIL.

V gene TRBV3-1 (or the pseudogene TRBV3-2) combines with J gene TRBJ2-6, with D perhaps matching TRBD1 (5 bases). V lost 6 bases and J lost 1, with 10 bases in between. The V gene's germline CDR1 is LGHDT and CDR2 YNNKEL (reference sequence). The CDR3 consists of 15 residues. The CDR3 DNA is TGTGCCAGCAGAAAGACAGCATCTGGGGCCAACGTCCTGACTTTC. Protein: CASRKTASGANVLTF.

This rearrangement joins TRBV18 to TRBJ1-2; D is possibly TRBD1 (5 bases). The germline V gene encodes CDR1 KGHSH and CDR2 LQKENI. This CDR3 region has 13 residues. V was trimmed by 3 bases and J by 8 bases, leaving 13 bases between them. The CDR3 spells CASSPGHAEGYTF. CDR3 in DNA: TGTGCCAGCTCACCCGGACACGCGGAAGGCTACACCTTC.

This rearrangement joins TRBV7-3 to TRBJ2-3; 12 nucleotides line up with TRBD2. J lost 3 bases, V lost 5 bases, and 6 bases had no gene match. The germline V gene encodes CDR1 SGHTA and CDR2 FQGTGA. The CDR3 contains 16 residues. For the CDR3, the DNA is TGTGCCAGCAGCCCTGGACTAGCGGGAATTACAGATACGCAGTATTTT. This codes for CASSPGLAGITDTQYF.

The genes are TRBV6-2 or TRBV6-3 and TRBJ2-1; TRBD2 matches at 10 bases. The CDR3 runs 17 residues. V trimming: 6 bases; J trimming: 4 bases; junction bases outside the gene matches: 12. The V gene's germline CDR1 is MNHEY and CDR2 SVGEGT. CDR3 sequence reads: CASSSPRSGRLYNEQFF. CDR3 in DNA: TGTGCCAGCAGCTCCCCTCGTAGCGGGAGGTTATACAATGAGCAGTTCTTC.